This T cell receptor beta chain was captured by sequencing in a study of T-cell memory formation after mild COVID-19. Study-level background: Clustering of TCRs was largely donor specific. Findings and limits, study-wide: The study found contracting CD4+ clones mainly in CM and EM and contracting CD8+ clones in EMRA.

One entry per CDR3 protein results from TCRdb running MiXCR on the 5' RACE reads. The sample has some 350,000 distinct CDR3 sequences, roughly 15% seen once. Of note for this clonotype: What it binds is unknown.

The germline V gene encodes CDR1 SGHRS and CDR2 YFSETQ. The CDR3 has 13 residues. V was clipped by 0 bases and J by 5 bases, with 8 bases between them. Sample: PBMCs or a T cell subset sorted from them (not recorded which). This clonotype was sampled from a man in his late teens or twenties who had mild COVID-19 (a few samples of this study predate the infection). Cell type and time point are not known. This chain joins TRBV5-1 and TRBJ2-5, with unresolved D. This CDR3 reads CASSLGVFETQYF. In DNA form, the CDR3 reads TGCGCCAGCAGCTTGGGGGTGTTCGAGACCCAGTACTTC.